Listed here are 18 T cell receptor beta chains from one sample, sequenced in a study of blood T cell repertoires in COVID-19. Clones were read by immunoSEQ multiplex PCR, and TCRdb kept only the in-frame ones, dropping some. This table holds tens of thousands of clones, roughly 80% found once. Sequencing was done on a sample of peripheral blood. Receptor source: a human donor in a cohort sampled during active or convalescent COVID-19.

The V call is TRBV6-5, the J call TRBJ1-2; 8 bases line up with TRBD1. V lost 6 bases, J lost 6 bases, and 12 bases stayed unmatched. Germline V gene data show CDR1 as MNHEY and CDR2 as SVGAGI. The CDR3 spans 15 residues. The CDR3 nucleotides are TGTGCCAGCAGGGGGAGACAGGGGCGTATCGATGGCTACACCTTC. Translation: CASRGRQGRIDGYTF.

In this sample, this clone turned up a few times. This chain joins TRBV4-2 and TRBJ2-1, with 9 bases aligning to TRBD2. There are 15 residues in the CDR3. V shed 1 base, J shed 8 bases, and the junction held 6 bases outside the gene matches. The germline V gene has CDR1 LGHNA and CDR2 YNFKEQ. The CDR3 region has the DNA TGTGCCAGCAGCCAAGCAAGCGGGGGGATTGATGAGCAGTTCTTC. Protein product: CASSQASGGIDEQFF.

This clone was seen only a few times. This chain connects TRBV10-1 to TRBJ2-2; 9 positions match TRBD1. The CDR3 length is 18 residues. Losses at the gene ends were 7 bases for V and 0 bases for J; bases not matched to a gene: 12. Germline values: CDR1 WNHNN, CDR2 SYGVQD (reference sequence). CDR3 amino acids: CASILRDRVRSNTGELFF. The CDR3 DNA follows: TGCGCCAGCATTCTCCGGGACAGGGTAAGGTCGAACACCGGGGAGCTGTTTTTT.

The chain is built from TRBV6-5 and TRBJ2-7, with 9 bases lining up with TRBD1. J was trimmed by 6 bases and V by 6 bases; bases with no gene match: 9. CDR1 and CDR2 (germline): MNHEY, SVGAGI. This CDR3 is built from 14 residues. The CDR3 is CASRPGQGTLEQYF. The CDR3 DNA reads TGTGCCAGCAGACCGGGACAGGGAACTCTCGAGCAGTACTTC.

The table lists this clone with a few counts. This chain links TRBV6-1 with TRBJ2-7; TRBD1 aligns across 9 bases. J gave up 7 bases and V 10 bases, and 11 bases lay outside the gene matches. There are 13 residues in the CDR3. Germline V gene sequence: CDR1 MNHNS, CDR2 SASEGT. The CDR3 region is CAIEQQGAGEQYF. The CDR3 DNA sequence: TGTGCCATCGAACAACAGGGGGCGGGAGAGCAGTACTTC.

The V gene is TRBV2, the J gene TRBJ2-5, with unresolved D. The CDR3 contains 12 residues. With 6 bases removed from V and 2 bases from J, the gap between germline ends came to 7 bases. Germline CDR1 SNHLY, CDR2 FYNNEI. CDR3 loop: CASRAVQETQYF. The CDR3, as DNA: TGTGCCAGCAGGGCCGTACAAGAGACCCAGTACTTC. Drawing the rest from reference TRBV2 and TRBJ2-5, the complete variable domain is EPEVTQTPSHQVTQMGQEVILRCVPISNHLYFYWYRQILGQKVEFLVSFYNNEISEKSEIFDDQFSVERPDGSNFTLKIRSTKLEDSAMYFCASRAVQETQYFGPGTRLLVL.

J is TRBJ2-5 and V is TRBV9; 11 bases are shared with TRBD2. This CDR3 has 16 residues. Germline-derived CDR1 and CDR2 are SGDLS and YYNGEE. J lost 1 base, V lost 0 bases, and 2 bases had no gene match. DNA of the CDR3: TGTGCCAGCAGCGTAGCCGGGACTAGCGGCCAAGAGACCCAGTACTTC. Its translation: CASSVAGTSGQETQYF.

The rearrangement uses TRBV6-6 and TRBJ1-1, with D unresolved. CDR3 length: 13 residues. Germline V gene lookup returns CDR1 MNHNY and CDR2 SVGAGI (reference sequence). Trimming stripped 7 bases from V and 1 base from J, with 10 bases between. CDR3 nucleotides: TGTGCCAGCACTGACTATGGGAACACTGAAGCTTTCTTT. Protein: CASTDYGNTEAFF.

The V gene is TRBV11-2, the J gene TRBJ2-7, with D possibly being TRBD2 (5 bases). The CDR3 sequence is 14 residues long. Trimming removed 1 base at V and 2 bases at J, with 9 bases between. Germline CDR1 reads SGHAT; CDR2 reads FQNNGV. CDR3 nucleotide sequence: TGTGCCAGCAGCTTAGGCACCGGGACCTACGAGCAGTACTTC. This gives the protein CASSLGTGTYEQYF.

CDR3 residues: CSGWTGLNTEAFF. The DNA of the CDR3 is TGCAGCGGATGGACAGGTTTGAACACTGAAGCTTTCTTT. The V call is TRBV29-1, the J call TRBJ1-1, with 7 bases identical to TRBD1. Germline loops: CDR1 SQVTM, CDR2 ANQGSEA. CDR3 length: 13 amino acids. J gave up 0 bases and V 7 bases, and 5 bases lay outside the gene matches.

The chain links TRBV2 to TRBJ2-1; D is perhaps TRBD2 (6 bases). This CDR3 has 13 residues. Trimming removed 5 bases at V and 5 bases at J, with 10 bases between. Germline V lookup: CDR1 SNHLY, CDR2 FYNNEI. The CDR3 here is CASSPREHNEQFF. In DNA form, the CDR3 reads TGTGCCAGCAGTCCCCGGGAGCACAATGAGCAGTTCTTC.

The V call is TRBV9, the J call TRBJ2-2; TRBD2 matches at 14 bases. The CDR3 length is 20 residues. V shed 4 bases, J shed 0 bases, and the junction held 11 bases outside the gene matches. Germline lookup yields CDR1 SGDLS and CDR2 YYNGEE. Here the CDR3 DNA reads TGTGCCAGCAGCACCCGGACTAGCGGGGGGCTCCTCGCGAACACCGGGGAGCTGTTTTTT. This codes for CASSTRTSGGLLANTGELFF. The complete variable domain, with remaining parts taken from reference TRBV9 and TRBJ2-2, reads DSGVTQTPKHLITATGQRVTLRCSPRSGDLSVYWYQQSLDQGLQFLIQYYNGEERAKGNILERFSAQQFPDLHSELNLSSLELGDSALYFCASSTRTSGGLLANTGELFFGEGSRLTVL.

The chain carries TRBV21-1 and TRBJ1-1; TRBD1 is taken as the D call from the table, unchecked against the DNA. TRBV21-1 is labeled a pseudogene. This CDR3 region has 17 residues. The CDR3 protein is CASSTPHRQGSNTEAFF. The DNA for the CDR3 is TGTGCCAGCAGCACTCCCCACCGACAGGGCTCCAACACTGAAGCTTTCTTT.

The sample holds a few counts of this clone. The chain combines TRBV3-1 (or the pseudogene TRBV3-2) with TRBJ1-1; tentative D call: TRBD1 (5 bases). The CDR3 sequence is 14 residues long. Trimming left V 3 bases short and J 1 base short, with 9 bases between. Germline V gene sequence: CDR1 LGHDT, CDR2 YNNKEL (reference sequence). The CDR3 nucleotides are TGTGCCAGCAGCCAGTTGGGGGGGAACACTGAAGCTTTCTTT. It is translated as CASSQLGGNTEAFF.

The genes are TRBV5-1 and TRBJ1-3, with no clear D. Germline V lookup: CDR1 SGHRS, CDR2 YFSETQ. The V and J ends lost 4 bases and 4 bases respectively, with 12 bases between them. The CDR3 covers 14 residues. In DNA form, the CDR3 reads TGCGCCAGCAGCCCCCTAAGCGGAGGAAACACCATATATTTT. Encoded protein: CASSPLSGGNTIYF.

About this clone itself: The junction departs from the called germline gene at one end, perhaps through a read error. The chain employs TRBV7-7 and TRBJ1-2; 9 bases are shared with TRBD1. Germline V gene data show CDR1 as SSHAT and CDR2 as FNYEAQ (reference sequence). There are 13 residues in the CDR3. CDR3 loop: CASSPGQGNGYTF. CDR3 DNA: TGTGCTAGCAGCCCCGGACAGGGGAATGGCTACACCTTC.

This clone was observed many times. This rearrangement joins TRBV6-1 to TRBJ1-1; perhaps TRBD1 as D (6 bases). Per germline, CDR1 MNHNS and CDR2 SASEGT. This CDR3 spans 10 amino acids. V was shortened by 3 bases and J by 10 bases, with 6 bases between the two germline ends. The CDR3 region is CASSDRGAFF. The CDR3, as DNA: TGTGCCAGCAGTGACAGGGGAGCTTTCTTT.

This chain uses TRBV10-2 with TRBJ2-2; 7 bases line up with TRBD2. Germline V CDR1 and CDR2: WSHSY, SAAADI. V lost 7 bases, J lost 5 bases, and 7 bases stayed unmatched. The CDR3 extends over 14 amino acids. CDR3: CASTLLAETGELFF. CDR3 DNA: TGCGCCAGCACGTTGCTAGCGGAAACCGGGGAGCTGTTTTTT.